Reported below is one T cell receptor (beta chain). TCRdb's copy holds only in-frame clones and misses some; the assay was immunoSEQ multiplex PCR. The repertoire holds roughly 23,000 clones, with roughly 79% as singletons. These data are taken from a study of OX40 agonist ivuxolimab in advanced cancers. Overall study context: Ivuxolimab, which patients received intravenously every 2 weeks, was dosed at 0.01 to 10 mg/kg. Prior checkpoint blockade (anti-PD-1, anti-PD-L1 or anti-CTLA-4) was permitted; under 50% had it. Of the patients, three showed partial responses, one with hepatocellular carcinoma and two with cutaneous melanoma.

This CDR3 comprises 14 residues. CDR1 and CDR2 from the germline V gene are SEHNR and FQNEAQ (reference sequence). The chain has TRBV7-9 and TRBJ2-5; D may match TRBD1 or TRBD2 (5 bases each). Gene TRBJ2-7 matches the end of the DNA better, so the J call may be wrong. The sequence was obtained from an adult with an advanced solid tumor such as melanoma, head and neck, liver or kidney cancer. The material was CD4+ or CD8+ T cells sorted from blood, obtained in a trial of the OX40 agonist ivuxolimab. CDR3 nucleotides: TGTGCCAGCAGCTTAGTCCCGACGGGGCCCGAGCAGTACTTC. It codes for CASSLVPTGPEQYF.